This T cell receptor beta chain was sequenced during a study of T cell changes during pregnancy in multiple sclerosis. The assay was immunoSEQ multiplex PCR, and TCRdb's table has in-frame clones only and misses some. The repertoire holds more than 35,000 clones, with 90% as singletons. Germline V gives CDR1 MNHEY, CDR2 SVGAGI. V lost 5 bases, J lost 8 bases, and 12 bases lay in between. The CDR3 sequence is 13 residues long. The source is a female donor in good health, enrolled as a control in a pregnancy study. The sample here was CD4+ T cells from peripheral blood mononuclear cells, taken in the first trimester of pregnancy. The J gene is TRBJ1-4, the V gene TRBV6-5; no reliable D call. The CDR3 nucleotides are TGTGCCAGCAGTCTTCGCGGCCCAGAAAAACTGTTTTTT. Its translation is CASSLRGPEKLFF.